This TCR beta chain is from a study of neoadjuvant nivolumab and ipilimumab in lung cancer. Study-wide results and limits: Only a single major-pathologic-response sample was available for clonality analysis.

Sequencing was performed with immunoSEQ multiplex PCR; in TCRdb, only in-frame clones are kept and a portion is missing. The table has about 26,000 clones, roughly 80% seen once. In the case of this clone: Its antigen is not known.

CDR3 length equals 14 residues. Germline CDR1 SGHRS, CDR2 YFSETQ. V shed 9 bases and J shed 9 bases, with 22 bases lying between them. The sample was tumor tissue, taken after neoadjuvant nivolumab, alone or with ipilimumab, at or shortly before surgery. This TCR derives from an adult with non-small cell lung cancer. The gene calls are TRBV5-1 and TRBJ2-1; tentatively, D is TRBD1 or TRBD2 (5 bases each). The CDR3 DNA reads TGCGCCACCAAAACCGGGACCTCTAGTAGTGAGCAGTTCTTC. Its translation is CATKTGTSSSEQFF.